The clone carrying this T cell receptor beta chain was counted a few times. The data belong to a study of long-term antiretroviral therapy in people with HIV. immunoSEQ v3.0 was run at survey level. This table comes from immunoSEQ multiplex PCR, and its TCRdb copy is limited to in-frame clones, with some not included. Of about 17,000 clones listed, 76% are singletons. CDR3 length equals 13 residues. With 8 bases removed from V and 9 bases from J, the gap between germline ends came to 19 bases. Germline V gene lookup returns CDR1 MGHDK and CDR2 SYGVNS. This TCR was recovered from a woman aged 45-65 years with HIV. Sample: unsorted PBMCs, taken roughly 2.5 years before starting antiretroviral therapy. The V call is TRBV25-1, the J call TRBJ1-2, with D perhaps TRBD1 (5 bases). The CDR3 loop reads CASQSGAVFSYTF. The DNA of the CDR3 is TGTGCCAGCCAAAGTGGGGCAGTTTTTAGCTACACCTTC.